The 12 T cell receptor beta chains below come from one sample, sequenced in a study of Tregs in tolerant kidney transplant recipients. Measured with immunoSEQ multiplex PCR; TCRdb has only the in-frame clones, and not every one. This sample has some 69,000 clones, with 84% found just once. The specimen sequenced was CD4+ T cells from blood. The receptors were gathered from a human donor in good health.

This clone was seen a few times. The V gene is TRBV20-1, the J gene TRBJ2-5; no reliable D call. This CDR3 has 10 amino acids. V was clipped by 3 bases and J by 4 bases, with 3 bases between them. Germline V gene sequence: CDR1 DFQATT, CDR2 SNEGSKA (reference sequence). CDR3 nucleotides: TGCAGTGCTAGTTTAGAGACCCAGTACTTC. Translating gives CSASLETQYF.

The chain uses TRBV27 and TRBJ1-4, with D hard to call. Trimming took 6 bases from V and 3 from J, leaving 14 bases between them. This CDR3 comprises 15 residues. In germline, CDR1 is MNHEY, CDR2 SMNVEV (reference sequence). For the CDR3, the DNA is TGTGCCAGCAGATCCCTACGGGGTCCTAATGAAAAACTGTTTTTT. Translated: CASRSLRGPNEKLFF.

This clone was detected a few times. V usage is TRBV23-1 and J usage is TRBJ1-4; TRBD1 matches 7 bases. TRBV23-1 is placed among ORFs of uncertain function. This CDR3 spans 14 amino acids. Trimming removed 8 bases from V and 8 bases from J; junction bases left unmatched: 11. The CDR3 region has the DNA TGCGCCAGCGGCCTGGACAGGATGAAGGAAAAACTGTTTTTT. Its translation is CASGLDRMKEKLFF.

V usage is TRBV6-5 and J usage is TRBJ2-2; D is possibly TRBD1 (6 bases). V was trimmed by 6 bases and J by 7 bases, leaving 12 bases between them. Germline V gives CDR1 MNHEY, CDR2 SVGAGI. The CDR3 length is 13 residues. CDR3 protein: CASSRTVIGELFF. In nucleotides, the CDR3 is TGTGCCAGCAGCCGGACAGTAATCGGGGAGCTGTTTTTT.

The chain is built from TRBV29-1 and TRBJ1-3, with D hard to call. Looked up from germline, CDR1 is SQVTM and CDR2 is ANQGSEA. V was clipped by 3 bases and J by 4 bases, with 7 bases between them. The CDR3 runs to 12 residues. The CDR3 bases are TGCAGCGTTGATGATGGGGGAAACACCATATATTTT. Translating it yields CSVDDGGNTIYF.

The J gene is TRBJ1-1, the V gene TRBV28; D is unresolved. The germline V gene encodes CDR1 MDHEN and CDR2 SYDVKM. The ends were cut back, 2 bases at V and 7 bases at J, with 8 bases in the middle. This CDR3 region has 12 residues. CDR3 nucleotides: TGTGCCAGCAGTTTAGCGTTCCGTGAAGCTTTCTTT. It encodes CASSLAFREAFF. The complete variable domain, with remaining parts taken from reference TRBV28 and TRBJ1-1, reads DVKVTQSSRYLVKRTGEKVFLECVQDMDHENMFWYRQDPGLGLRLIYFSYDVKMKEKGDIPEGYSVSREKKERFSLILESASTNQTSMYLCASSLAFREAFFGQGTRLTVV.

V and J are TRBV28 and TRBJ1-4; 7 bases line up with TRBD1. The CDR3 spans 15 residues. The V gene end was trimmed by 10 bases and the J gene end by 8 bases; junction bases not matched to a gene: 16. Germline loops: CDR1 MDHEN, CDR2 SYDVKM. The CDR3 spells CATCIGAGGGEKLFF. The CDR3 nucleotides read TGTGCCACCTGCATCGGGGCAGGGGGAGGGGAAAAACTGTTTTTT.

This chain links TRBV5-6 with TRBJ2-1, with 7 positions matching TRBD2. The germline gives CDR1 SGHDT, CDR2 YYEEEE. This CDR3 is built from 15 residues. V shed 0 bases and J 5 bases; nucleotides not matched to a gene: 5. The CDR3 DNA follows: TGTGCCAGCAGCTTGGGGCTAGCGGTTAACAATGAGCAGTTCTTC. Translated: CASSLGLAVNNEQFF.

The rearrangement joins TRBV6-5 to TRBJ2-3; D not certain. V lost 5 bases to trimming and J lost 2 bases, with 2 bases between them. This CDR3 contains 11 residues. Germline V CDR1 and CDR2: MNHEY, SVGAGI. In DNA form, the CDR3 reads TGTGCCAGCAGTAACACAGATACGCAGTATTTT. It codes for CASSNTDTQYF.

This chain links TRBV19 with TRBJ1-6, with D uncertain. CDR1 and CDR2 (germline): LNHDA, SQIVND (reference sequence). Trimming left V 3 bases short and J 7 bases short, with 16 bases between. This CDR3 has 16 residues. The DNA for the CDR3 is TGTGCCAGTAGTATTCGACCGGAGCTCCGGAATTCACCCCTCCACTTT. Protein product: CASSIRPELRNSPLHF.

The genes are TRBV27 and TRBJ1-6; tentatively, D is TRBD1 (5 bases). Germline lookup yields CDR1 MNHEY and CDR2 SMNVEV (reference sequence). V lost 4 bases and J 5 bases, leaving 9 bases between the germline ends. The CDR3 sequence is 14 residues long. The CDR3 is CASSWGGDNSPLHF. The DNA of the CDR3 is TGTGCCAGCAGTTGGGGGGGTGATAATTCACCCCTCCACTTT.

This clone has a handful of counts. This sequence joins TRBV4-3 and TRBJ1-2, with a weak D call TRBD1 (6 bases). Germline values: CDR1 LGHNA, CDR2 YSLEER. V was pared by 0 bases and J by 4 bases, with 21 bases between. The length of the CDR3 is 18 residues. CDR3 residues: CASSQDRSSRGSFYGYTF. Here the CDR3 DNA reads TGCGCCAGCAGCCAAGATCGGAGTTCAAGGGGGTCGTTCTATGGCTACACCTTC.